A single T cell receptor (beta chain) is shown here with its context. Trimming removed 1 base at V and 5 bases at J, with 11 bases between. CDR3 size: 14 residues. Germline V gives CDR1 MGHRA, CDR2 YSYEKL. This specimen belongs to a study of cytomegalovirus exposure and HLA in healthy donors. It was with 60 Vbeta and 13 Jbeta primers that the PCR ran. Profiled with immunoSEQ multiplex PCR; TCRdb holds only in-frame clones, not every one. The sample lists approximately 100,000 clones; about 80% were seen once. The chain combines TRBV4-1 with TRBJ1-2, with a possible D match to TRBD1 (5 bases). The receptor comes from a man aged 18-30 years in good health and CMV-seropositive. Sequencing used PBMCs. The CDR3 DNA follows: TGCGCCAGCAGCCAAGGGTCAGGGAGGTATGGCTACACCTTC. Translating gives CASSQGSGRYGYTF.